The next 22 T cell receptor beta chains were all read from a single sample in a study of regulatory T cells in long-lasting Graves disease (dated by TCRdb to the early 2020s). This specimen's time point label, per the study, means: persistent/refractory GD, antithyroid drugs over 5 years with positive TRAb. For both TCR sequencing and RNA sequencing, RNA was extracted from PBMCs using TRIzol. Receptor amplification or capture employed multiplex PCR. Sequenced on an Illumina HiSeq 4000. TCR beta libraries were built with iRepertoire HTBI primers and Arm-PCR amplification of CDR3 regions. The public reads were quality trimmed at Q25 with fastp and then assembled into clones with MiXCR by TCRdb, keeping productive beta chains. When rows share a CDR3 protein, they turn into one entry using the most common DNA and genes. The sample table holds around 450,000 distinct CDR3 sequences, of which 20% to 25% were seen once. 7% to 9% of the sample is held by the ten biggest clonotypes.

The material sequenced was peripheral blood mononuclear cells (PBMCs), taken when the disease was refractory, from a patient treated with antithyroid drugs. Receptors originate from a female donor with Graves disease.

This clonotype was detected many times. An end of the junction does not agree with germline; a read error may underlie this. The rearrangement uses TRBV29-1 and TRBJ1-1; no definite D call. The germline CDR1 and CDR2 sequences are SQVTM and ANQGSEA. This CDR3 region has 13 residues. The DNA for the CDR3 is TGCAGCGTTCGGCGACACCTGAACCCTGAAGCTTTCTTT. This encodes CSVRRHLNPEAFF. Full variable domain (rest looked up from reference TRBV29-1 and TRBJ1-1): SAVISQKPSRDICQRGTSLTIQCQVDSQVTMMFWYRQQPGQSLTLIATANQGSEATYESGFVIDKFPISRPNLTFSTLTVSNMSPEDSSIYLCSVRRHLNPEAFFGQGTRLTVV.

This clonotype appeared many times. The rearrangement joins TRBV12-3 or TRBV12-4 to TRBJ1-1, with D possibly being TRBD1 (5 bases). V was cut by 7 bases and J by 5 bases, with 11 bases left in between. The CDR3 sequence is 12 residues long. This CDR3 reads CASTLGGTEAFF. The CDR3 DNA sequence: TGTGCCAGCACTCTGGGGGGTACTGAAGCTTTCTTT.

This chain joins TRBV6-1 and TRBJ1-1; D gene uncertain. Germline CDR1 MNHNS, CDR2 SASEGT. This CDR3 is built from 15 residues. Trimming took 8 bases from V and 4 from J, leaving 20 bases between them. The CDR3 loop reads CASPYPKEGSTEAFF. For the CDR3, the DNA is TGTGCCAGCCCCTACCCTAAGGAGGGAAGCACTGAAGCTTTCTTT.

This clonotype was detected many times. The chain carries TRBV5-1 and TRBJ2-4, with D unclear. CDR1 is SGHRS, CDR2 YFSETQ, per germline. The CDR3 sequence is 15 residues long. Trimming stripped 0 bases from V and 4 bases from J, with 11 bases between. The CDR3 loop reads CASSLEGVVKNIQYF. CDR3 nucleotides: TGCGCCAGCAGCTTGGAAGGCGTAGTAAAAAACATTCAGTACTTC. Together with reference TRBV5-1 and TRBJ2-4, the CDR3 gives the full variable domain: KAGVTQTPRYLIKTRGQQVTLSCSPISGHRSVSWYQQTPGQGLQFLFEYFSETQRNKGNFPGRFSGRQFSNSRSEMNVSTLELGDSALYLCASSLEGVVKNIQYFGAGTRLSVL.

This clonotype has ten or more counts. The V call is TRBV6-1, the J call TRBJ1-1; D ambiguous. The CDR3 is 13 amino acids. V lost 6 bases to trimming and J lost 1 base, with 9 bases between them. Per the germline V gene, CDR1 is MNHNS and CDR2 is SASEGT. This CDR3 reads CASSMTPNTEAFF. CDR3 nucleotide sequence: TGTGCCAGCAGCATGACCCCGAACACTGAAGCTTTCTTT.

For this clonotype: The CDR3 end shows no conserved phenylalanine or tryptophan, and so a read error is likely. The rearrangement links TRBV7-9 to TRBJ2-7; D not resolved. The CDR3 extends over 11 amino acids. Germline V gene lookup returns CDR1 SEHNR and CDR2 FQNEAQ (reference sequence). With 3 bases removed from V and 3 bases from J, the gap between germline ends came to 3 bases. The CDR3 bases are TGTGCCAGCAGCTTTAACTACGAGCAGTACTCC. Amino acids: CASSFNYEQYS.

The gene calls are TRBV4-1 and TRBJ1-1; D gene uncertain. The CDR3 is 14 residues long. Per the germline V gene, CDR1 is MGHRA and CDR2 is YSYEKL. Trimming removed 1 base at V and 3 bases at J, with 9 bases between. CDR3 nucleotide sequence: TGCGCCAGCAGCCAAGCCGACGGATACACTGAAGCTTTCTTT. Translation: CASSQADGYTEAFF.

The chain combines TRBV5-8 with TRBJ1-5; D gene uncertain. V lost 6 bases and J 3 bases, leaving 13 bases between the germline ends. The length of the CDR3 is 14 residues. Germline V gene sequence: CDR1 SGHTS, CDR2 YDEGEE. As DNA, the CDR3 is TGTGCCAGCATTTCGGGAGGATCCAATCAGCCCCAGCATTTT. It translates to CASISGGSNQPQHF.

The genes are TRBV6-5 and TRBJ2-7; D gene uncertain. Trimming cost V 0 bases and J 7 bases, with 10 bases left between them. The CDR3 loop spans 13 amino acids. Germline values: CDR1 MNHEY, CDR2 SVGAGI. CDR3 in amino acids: CASSYSQVQEQYF. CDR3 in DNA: TGTGCCAGCAGTTACTCCCAGGTTCAAGAGCAGTACTTC.

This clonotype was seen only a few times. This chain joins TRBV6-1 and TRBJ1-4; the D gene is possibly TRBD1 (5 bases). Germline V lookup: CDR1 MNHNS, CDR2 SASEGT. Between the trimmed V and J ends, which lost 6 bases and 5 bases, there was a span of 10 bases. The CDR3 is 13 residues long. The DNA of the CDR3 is TGTGCCAGCAGCCCCGAGGGGAATGAAAAACTGTTTTTT. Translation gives CASSPEGNEKLFF.

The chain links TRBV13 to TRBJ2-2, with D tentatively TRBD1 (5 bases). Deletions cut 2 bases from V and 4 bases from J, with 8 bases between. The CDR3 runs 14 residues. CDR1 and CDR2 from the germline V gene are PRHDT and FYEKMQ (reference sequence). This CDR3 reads CASSLLQGTGELFF. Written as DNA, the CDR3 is TGTGCCAGCAGCTTACTGCAGGGCACCGGGGAGCTGTTTTTT.

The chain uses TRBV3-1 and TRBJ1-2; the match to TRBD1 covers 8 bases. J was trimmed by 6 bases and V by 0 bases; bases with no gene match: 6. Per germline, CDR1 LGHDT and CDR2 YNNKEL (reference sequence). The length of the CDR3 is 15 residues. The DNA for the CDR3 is TGTGCCAGCAGCCAAGAGATGGACAGGGCGGATGGCTACACCTTC. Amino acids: CASSQEMDRADGYTF.

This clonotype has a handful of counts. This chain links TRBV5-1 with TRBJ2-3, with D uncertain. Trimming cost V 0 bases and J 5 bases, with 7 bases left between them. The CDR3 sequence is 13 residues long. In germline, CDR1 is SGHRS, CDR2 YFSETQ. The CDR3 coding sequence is TGCGCCAGCAGCTTGGCAGAGAGAGATACGCAGTATTTT. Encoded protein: CASSLAERDTQYF.

The CDR3 sequence is CASSLVKGAWNEQFF. Written as DNA, the CDR3 is TGTGCCAGCAGCTTAGTGAAGGGGGCTTGGAATGAGCAGTTCTTC. The genes are TRBV11-2 and TRBJ2-1; 7 nucleotides agree with TRBD1. This CDR3 is built from 15 residues. The germline V gene encodes CDR1 SGHAT and CDR2 FQNNGV. J lost 7 bases, V lost 1 base, and 7 bases had no gene match.

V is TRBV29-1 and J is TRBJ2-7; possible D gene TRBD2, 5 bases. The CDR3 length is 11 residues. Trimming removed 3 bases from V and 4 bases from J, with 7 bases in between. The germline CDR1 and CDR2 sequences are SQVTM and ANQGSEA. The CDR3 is CSVEEAYEQYF. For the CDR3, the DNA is TGCAGCGTTGAGGAGGCATACGAGCAGTACTTC.

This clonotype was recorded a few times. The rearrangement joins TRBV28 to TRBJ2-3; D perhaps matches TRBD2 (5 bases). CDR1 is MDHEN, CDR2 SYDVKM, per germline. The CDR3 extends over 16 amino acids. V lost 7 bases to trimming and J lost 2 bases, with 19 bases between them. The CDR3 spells CASKGVDSISTDTQYF. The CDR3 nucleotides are TGTGCCAGCAAGGGAGTGGACTCGATATCCACAGATACGCAGTATTTT.

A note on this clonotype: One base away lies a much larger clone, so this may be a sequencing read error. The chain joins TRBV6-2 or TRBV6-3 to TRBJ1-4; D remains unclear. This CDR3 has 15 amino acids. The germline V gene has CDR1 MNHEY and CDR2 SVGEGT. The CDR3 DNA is TGTGCCAGCAGTTACACTTCGGGCTCAAATGAAAAACTGTCTTTT. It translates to CASSYTSGSNEKLSF.

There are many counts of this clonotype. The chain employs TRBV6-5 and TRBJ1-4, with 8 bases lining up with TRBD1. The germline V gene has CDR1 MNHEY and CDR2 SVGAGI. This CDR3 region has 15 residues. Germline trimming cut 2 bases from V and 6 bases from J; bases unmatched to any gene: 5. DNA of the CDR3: TGTGCCAGCAGTTACGATCAGGGGGCGGATGAAAAACTGTTTTTT. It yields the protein CASSYDQGADEKLFF.

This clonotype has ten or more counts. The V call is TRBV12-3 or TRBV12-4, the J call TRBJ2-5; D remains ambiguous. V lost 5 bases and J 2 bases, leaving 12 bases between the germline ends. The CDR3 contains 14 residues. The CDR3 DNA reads TGTGCCAGCAGTCTAGACGGCTATCAAGAGACCCAGTACTTC. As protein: CASSLDGYQETQYF.

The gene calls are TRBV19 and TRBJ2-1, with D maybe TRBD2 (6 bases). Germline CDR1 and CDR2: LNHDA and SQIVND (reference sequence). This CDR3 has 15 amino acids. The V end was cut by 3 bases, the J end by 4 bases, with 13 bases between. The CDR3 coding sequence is TGTGCCAGTAGTATGAAAGGACTAATTTACAATGAGCAGTTCTTC. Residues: CASSMKGLIYNEQFF.

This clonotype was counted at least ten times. CDR3 region: CAISESDTGYSPLHF. For the CDR3, the DNA is TGTGCCATCAGTGAGTCGGATACGGGGTATTCACCCCTCCACTTT. This chain joins TRBV10-3 and TRBJ1-6; no firm D call. CDR1 ENHRY and CDR2 SYGVKD come from the germline V gene. V was pared by 0 bases and J by 8 bases, with 11 bases between. The length of the CDR3 is 15 residues.

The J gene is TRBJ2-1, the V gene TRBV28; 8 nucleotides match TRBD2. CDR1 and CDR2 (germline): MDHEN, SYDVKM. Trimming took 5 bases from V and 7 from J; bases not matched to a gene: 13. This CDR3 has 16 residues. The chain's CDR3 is CASSLTPAGGGNEQFF. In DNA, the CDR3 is TGTGCCAGCAGTCTTACCCCGGCGGGGGGAGGTAATGAGCAGTTCTTC.